This T cell receptor beta chain was obtained from a study of cytomegalovirus exposure and HLA in healthy donors (dated by TCRdb to about 2017). With respect to the entire study: An earlier analysis of some 550 of the donors reported roughly 300 Gb of sequence data and approximately 110 million unique TCR beta sequences from 190 million or so T cells. Every discovery cohort repertoire had been produced on one sequencing platform. Because of strong linkage in the cohort, a handful of DR-DQ haplotypes were treated as single units for association and clustering. Of the roughly 390 genotyped donors, 65% to 90% were placed in the genetic ancestry cluster associated with self-reported Caucasian donors. Rather than using new phenotypic data, the later analysis identified candidate immune exposures from TCR beta sequences and from how often those sequences occurred across donors. In a later analysis, previously published TCR beta repertoires from about 640 donors were re-analyzed and high-resolution HLA genotyping was added so that TCR occurrence patterns could be studied. Genome-wide SNP genotypes for about 55% of the 666 donors were used in a later genetic analysis, which treated that subset as a discovery cohort. Donor age, sex, ethnicity and CMV serostatus were collected together with the repertoire data. An early release that covered about 640 HLA-typed donors contained about 300 gigabases of sequencing data and roughly 84 million unique TCR sequences. In addition to the first cohort of around 670 subjects, a separate validation cohort of 130 or so different subjects was used. The aim of the study was to test whether cataloging public T cell receptors could identify signatures of past pathogen exposure. The T cell repertoires of around 730 subjects were profiled by immunosequencing and related to cytomegalovirus serostatus. To decide whether each TCR beta V gene segment behaved as functional or pseudogenic, an earlier analysis of some 600 of the donors relied on high-throughput TCR beta sequencing. High-throughput TCR immunosequencing, statistical association of individual TCRs with disease status, and machine learning were combined to predict cytomegalovirus infection status. HLA typing covered class I and class II loci at four-digit resolution. The number of typed donors differed by locus: about 620-630 for A, B, C, DRB1 and DQB1; 500 to 550 for DQA1; 600 to 610 for DPA1; and about 470 for DPB1. Among about 360 genotyped donors of the cohort, an average of about 240,000 unique TCR beta nucleotide sequences were sequenced per donor, 15% to 20% of them non-productive.

The cohort was made up of roughly 670 healthy bone marrow donors. At the time of sampling, all cohort members were nominally healthy, though unrecorded immune exposures were likely present. The donor tested CMV seronegative and was one of the 352 seronegative cohort members. Each donor provided a peripheral blood sample, and peripheral blood mononuclear cells were used for TCR beta sequencing. Genomic DNA was extracted from the blood cell samples with the Qiagen DNeasy Blood Extraction Kit. This clone has only one observation. Its antigen target is currently unknown. One base away there is no much larger clone; base qualities are not given. In the germline V gene, CDR1 corresponds to SGHRS and CDR2 to YFSETQ. Inclusive of the bounding cysteine and phenylalanine, the CDR3 is 16 residues long. This entry keeps only the CDR3 DNA: 48 bases, framed from base 1. Trimming takes 4 bases from V and 4 bases from J, and the germline ends sit 17 bases apart.

Library preparation was by the immunoSEQ multiplex PCR assay. The multiplex PCR relied on a mix of 60 forward primers for TCR Vbeta segments and 13 reverse primers for TCR Jbeta segments. The CDR3 region of rearranged TCR beta genes was amplified from genomic DNA by a multiplex PCR assay. The Illumina HiSeq System was used to sequence the amplified TCR beta libraries as 87-base-pair reads. The paper's processing steps were these. A later analysis tallied some 79 million unique TCR beta chains across the 666 repertoires, and approximately 9.9 million of those chains were shared by two or more donors. A nearest-neighbor algorithm error-corrected the raw reads and collapsed the reads into unique sequences, merging closely related sequences to remove PCR and sequencing errors. To assign V, D and J gene segments, CDR3 sequences were aligned to IMGT reference sequences. For a sequence to be retained, a match of at least six nucleotides to both a V gene segment and a J gene segment was required. A rearrangement counted as productive if the CDR3 had no stop codons and remained in frame with V and J, and every other rearrangement counted as non-productive. CDR3 was defined by IMGT convention, running from the second conserved V-encoded cysteine to the conserved J-encoded phenylalanine. In an earlier analysis of roughly 580 of the donors, sequences lacking an unambiguous match to a single V gene segment were excluded. An earlier analysis of fewer than 650 of the donors classified V segments as functional when productive rearrangements were above 56.7% and as segregating when the standard deviation between donors was above 5%. To diagnose cytomegalovirus status from the catalog of TCR beta chain sequences, a statistical classification framework was built. A later analysis assigned V and J genes by comparing TCR nucleotide sequences with IMGT/GENE-DB human TR gene sequences. The TCRdist pipeline was used in a later analysis to assign CDR3 sequences and most-parsimonious VDJ recombination scenarios. In a later analysis, each TCR beta chain was defined by its CDR3 amino acid sequence together with its V-gene family, and reads lacking a unique V-gene family were excluded. To address suspected cross-contamination and a sequencing artifact, a later analysis removed approximately 590 highly shared, low-generation-probability nucleotide sequences. In a later analysis, a clonal expansion index for each public chain was calculated from normalized within-repertoire ranks of inferred template counts. Generation probabilities in a later analysis came from a VDJ recombination model fitted to out-of-frame rearrangements, and those results were checked against IGoR. Hypergeometric tests were used in a later analysis to score TCR-TCR, TCR-HLA and TCR-CMV co-occurrence, with a repertoire-size bias correction applied to the TCR pairs. A later analysis estimated false discovery rates by permuting HLA or CMV assignments 20 times. In a later analysis, co-occurring TCRs were grouped with DBSCAN, and TCRdist sequence similarity was added when clustering was performed within HLA-allele-positive subsets. Repertoires with fewer than 30,000 or more than 120,000 public chains were left out of co-occurrence clustering, as were five repertoires with anomalous nucleotide sharing. TCRdb re-hosts the immuneACCESS table, in-frame sequences only. Its copies lack some clones; in the studies checked, an unresolved V gene accounts for under half of them, and the cause for the rest is not known. The V and J calls and clone size are taken from that table; D and trimming were inferred from the DNA. The sample data list 140,000 to 150,000 clones, and 80% to 85% of these were observed just once. The top ten constitute 2.5% to 3.5% of the sample.

Results the study describes overall, beyond this receptor: Immune exposure information for the cohort was limited to CMV serostatus. According to a later analysis, parvovirus B19, influenza, CMV and Epstein-Barr virus appeared linked to several top co-occurrence clusters. Roughly uniform sequencing depth across donors was assumed in presence/absence analyses, although this assumption may not hold. Broadly in line with IMGT annotations, most TCR beta V segments showed up in productive rearrangements about 87% or about 30% of the time in an earlier analysis of some 590 of the donors. Some IMGT-functional V segments, including TRBV6-2 and TRBV6-3, could not be distinguished by the 87-base-pair reads and were therefore excluded. A further reported finding was that TCR beta sequences accurately predicted the HLA-A and HLA-B alleles for most subjects in the first cohort. V-gene and J-gene trimming of TCR beta chains was associated with a missense DCLRE1C variant in a later genetic analysis, and the association was replicated in an independent cohort. A few of the identified cytomegalovirus-associated TCR beta chains were confirmed in vitro to be specific for cytomegalovirus antigens. Because some donors lacked HLA typing at each locus, the association tests relied only on the typed subset. The authors suggested that the approach could potentially be extended to other disease states and immunological phenotypes. The study listed 164 TCR beta chains as associated with cytomegalovirus. A later analysis found that TCR association rates varied across HLA loci, with DRB1 alleles showing the most associated TCRs and HLA-C alleles the fewest. Assigning TCR associations to individual alleles was difficult when HLA alleles, especially DR and DQ, strongly co-occurred. In both the original and validation cohorts, the classifier was reported to diagnose cytomegalovirus status with high specificity and sensitivity. According to a later genetic analysis, donors in an Asian-associated ancestry cluster had fewer N-insertions in productive TCRs than the approximately 650-donor mean. In this cohort, only TCR beta chains were sequenced, and detectable features were limited by the absence of alpha or paired-chain data. A cluster of highly shared sequence variants was judged likely to represent a technical artifact of the sequencing pipeline. Correlated functional status among segregating V segments might be attributable to linkage disequilibrium, but an unknown experimental factor could not be ruled out. A later analysis found that HLA-associated TCR beta chains were more clonally expanded and had lower generation probabilities than equally common non-associated chains. At a false discovery rate of 0.05, a later analysis linked fewer than 20,000 TCR beta sequences to specific HLA alleles. Most TCR sequences were observed very rarely across donors, whereas some public TCRs were present in many individuals. Because counts were too low, roughly 18 rarely observed V segments, including chromosome 9 orphons, were left out of the earlier analysis of some 640 of the donors. According to a later analysis, most CMV-associated TCR beta chains appeared to be HLA-restricted, and the HLA associations seemed to be driven largely by CMV exposure.

The V and J genes are TRBV5-1 and TRBJ2-2, with TRBD2 as a weak D call on 6 bases. The material sequenced was PBMCs. The TCR was taken from a woman in her thirties in good health and CMV-seronegative. The DNA sequence is given as TGCGCCAGCAGCCTAGGACGGGAGCGTGGCACCGGGGAGCTGTTTTTT. It specifies CASSLGRERGTGELFF.